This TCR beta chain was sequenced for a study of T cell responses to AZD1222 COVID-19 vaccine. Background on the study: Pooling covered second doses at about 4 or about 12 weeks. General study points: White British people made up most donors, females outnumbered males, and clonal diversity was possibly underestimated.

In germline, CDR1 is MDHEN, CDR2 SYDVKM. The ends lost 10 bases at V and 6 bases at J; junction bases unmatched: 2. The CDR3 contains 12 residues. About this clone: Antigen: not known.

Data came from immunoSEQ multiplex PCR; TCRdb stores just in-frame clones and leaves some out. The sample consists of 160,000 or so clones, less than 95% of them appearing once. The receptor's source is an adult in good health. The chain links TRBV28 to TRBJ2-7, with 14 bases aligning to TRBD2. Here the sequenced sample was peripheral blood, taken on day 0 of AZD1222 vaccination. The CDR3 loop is CATGLAGGEQYF. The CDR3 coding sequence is TGTGCCACCGGACTAGCGGGAGGCGAGCAGTACTTC. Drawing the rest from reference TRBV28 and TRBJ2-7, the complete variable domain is DVKVTQSSRYLVKRTGEKVFLECVQDMDHENMFWYRQDPGLGLRLIYFSYDVKMKEKGDIPEGYSVSREKKERFSLILESASTNQTSMYLCATGLAGGEQYFGPGTRLTVT.